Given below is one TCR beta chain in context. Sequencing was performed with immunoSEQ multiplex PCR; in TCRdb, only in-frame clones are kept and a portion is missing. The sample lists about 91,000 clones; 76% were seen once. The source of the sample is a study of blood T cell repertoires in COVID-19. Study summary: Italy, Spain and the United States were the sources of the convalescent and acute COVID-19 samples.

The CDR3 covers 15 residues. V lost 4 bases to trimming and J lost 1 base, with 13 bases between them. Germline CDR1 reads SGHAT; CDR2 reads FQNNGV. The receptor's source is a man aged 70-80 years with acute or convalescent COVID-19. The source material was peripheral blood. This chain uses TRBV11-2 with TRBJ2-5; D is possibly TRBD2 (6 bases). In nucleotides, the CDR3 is TGTGCCAGCAGCTGGGGAGGTAGCGGCCAAGAGACCCAGTACTTC. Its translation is CASSWGGSGQETQYF. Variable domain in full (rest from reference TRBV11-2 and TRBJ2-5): EAGVAQSPRYKIIEKRQSVAFWCNPISGHATLYWYQQILGQGPKLLIQFQNNGVVDDSQLPKDRFSAERLKGVDSTLKIQPAKLEDSAVYLCASSWGGSGQETQYFGPGTRLLVL.